The 25 T cell receptor beta chains listed next were all sequenced from one sample in a study of a mutant IDH1 vaccine in newly diagnosed glioma. The time point is: week 47, end of study. With topical imiquimod, each dose of the vaccine consisted of 300 ug of mutant IDH1 20-mer peptide. Using immunoSEQ multiplex PCR, the repertoire was profiled, and TCRdb retains in-frame clones only, with some absent. The sample holds over 75,000 clones, 75% to 90% seen once. What these receptors recognize is not known. This material consisted of PBMCs, taken from a glioma patient whose treatment included an IDH1 peptide vaccine. The source of these receptors is a man aged 40-49 years with glioma.

This chain joins TRBV5-1 and TRBJ1-1; 9 positions match TRBD1. This CDR3 has 14 amino acids. V was pared by 2 bases and J by 4 bases, with 3 bases of the junction left unmatched. Germline CDR1 reads SGHRS; CDR2 reads YFSETQ. CDR3 DNA: TGCGCCAGCAGCTTAGAGGACAGGGGCACTGAAGCTTTCTTT. It translates to CASSLEDRGTEAFF.

The J gene is TRBJ2-7, the V gene TRBV5-8, with 8 bases fitting TRBD2. CDR1 is SGHTS, CDR2 YDEGEE, per germline. Trimming took 0 bases from V and 0 from J; bases not matched to a gene: 8. This CDR3 region has 17 residues. Here the CDR3 DNA reads TGTGCCAGCAGCTTGGTCTTTAGCGGGGCCGCCTCCTACGAGCAGTACTTC. The encoded protein is CASSLVFSGAASYEQYF.

This chain joins TRBV7-9 and TRBJ1-1; 9 nucleotides match TRBD1. The CDR3 contains 19 residues. Germline values: CDR1 SEHNR, CDR2 FQNEAQ (reference sequence). The junction had 16 bases not matched to a gene; V was cut back by 5 bases and J by 0 bases. The CDR3 DNA is TGTGCCAGCAGCCCAAGCCTCGGACAGGGGATTTGGGTGAACACTGAAGCTTTCTTT. It translates to CASSPSLGQGIWVNTEAFF.

This chain uses TRBV28 with TRBJ1-2, with 9 bases fitting TRBD1. The CDR3 has 14 residues. J lost 7 bases, V lost 3 bases, and 6 bases had no gene match. Germline V gene sequence: CDR1 MDHEN, CDR2 SYDVKM. The CDR3 region has the DNA TGTGCCAGCAGTTTTCGGGAACAGGGGGCTGGCTACACCTTC. It specifies CASSFREQGAGYTF.

V and J are TRBV9 and TRBJ2-3; no firm D call. The V gene's germline CDR1 is SGDLS and CDR2 YYNGEE. V dropped 0 bases and J dropped 9 bases, with 14 bases sitting between them. The CDR3 sequence is 14 residues long. The CDR3 is CASSVDGSLDTQYF. CDR3 DNA sequence: TGTGCCAGCAGCGTAGATGGTTCGTTGGACACGCAGTATTTT.

The J gene is TRBJ2-7, the V gene TRBV5-1, with D maybe TRBD1 (5 bases). V was clipped by 0 bases and J by 5 bases, with 9 bases between them. The germline gives CDR1 SGHRS, CDR2 YFSETQ. The CDR3 extends over 13 amino acids. The CDR3 DNA follows: TGCGCCAGCAGCTTGGTCCAGGGCCACGAGCAGTACTTC. It translates to CASSLVQGHEQYF.

This chain's CDR3 is CASRDRLNTGELFF. The DNA of the CDR3 is TGTGCCAGCAGGGACAGGTTGAACACCGGGGAGCTGTTTTTT. The V and J genes are TRBV2 and TRBJ2-2, with 7 nucleotides matching TRBD1. Germline V gene lookup returns CDR1 SNHLY and CDR2 FYNNEI. J was trimmed by 1 base and V by 6 bases; bases with no gene match: 2. This CDR3 contains 14 residues.

The rearrangement links TRBV7-2 to TRBJ1-1; the D is unclear. The CDR3 loop spans 16 amino acids. CDR1 is SGHTA and CDR2 is FQGNSA in the germline V gene. V was clipped by 5 bases and J by 0 bases, with 16 bases between them. The CDR3 protein is CASSHLLGTLNTEAFF. The CDR3 coding sequence is TGTGCCAGCAGCCACCTCCTGGGAACACTGAACACTGAAGCTTTCTTT.

The V call is TRBV7-2, the J call TRBJ1-2; 8 nucleotides line up with TRBD1. Germline loops: CDR1 SGHTA, CDR2 FQGNSA. This CDR3 contains 16 residues. V trimming: 3 bases; J trimming: 1 base; junction bases outside the gene matches: 7. The CDR3 region is CASSFLQGAFNYGYTF. The CDR3 DNA reads TGTGCCAGCAGCTTTCTGCAGGGGGCATTTAACTATGGCTACACCTTC.

The chain recombines TRBV18 with TRBJ1-2; no firm D call. The V end was cut by 3 bases, the J end by 8 bases, with 22 bases between. The CDR3 consists of 16 residues. Germline V CDR1 and CDR2: KGHSH, LQKENI. CDR3 sequence reads: CASSPSPDPRVRGYTF. CDR3 nucleotides: TGTGCCAGCTCACCTTCTCCGGACCCAAGGGTCCGAGGCTACACCTTC.

CDR3 amino acids: CASSPRLADEQFF. The DNA of the CDR3 is TGTGCCAGTAGTCCCCGACTAGCGGATGAGCAGTTCTTC. The rearrangement joins TRBV19 to TRBJ2-1, with 9 nucleotides matching TRBD2. Germline loops: CDR1 LNHDA, CDR2 SQIVND (reference sequence). J was trimmed by 8 bases and V by 5 bases; bases with no gene match: 4. CDR3 length: 13 amino acids.

CDR3 nucleotides: TGTGCCAGCAGCATCTCGACAGTGAGTCAGTATGGCTACACCTTC. Translation: CASSISTVSQYGYTF. V usage is TRBV5-6 and J usage is TRBJ1-2, with D possibly being TRBD1 (5 bases). The germline gives CDR1 SGHDT, CDR2 YYEEEE. Trimming removed 4 bases from V and 5 bases from J, with 18 bases in between. This CDR3 is 15 amino acids long.

V usage is TRBV5-4 and J usage is TRBJ1-4; possibly TRBD1 for D (5 bases). The CDR3 contains 15 residues. Germline V gene lookup returns CDR1 SGHNT and CDR2 YYREEE (reference sequence). Trimming removed 2 bases from V and 0 bases from J, with 8 bases in between. The CDR3 sequence: CASSFGGATNEKLFF. Written as DNA, the CDR3 is TGTGCCAGCAGCTTTGGGGGGGCAACTAATGAAAAACTGTTTTTT.

The chain employs TRBV5-6 and TRBJ1-3, with D uncertain. Per the germline V gene, CDR1 is SGHDT and CDR2 is YYEEEE. There are 14 residues in the CDR3. Trimming removed 0 bases from V and 4 bases from J, with 8 bases in between. CDR3 in DNA: TGTGCCAGCAGCTTGGGGGGTTTCGGAAACACCATATATTTT. Protein product: CASSLGGFGNTIYF. Looking up the rest from reference TRBV5-6 and TRBJ1-3 gives the full variable domain: DAGVTQSPTHLIKTRGQQVTLRCSPKSGHDTVSWYQQALGQGPQFIFQYYEEEERQRGNFPDRFSGHQFPNYSSELNVNALLLGDSALYLCASSLGGFGNTIYFGEGSWLTVV.

The sample holds a few counts of this clone. The chain couples TRBV5-6 to TRBJ1-1; TRBD1 might be the D (5 bases). In germline, CDR1 is SGHDT, CDR2 YYEEEE. CDR3 length equals 15 residues. V lost 6 bases, J lost 5 bases, and 20 bases lay in between. Here the CDR3 reads CASTQNGAPRTEAFF. CDR3 DNA sequence: TGTGCCAGCACCCAGAACGGGGCCCCGCGGACTGAAGCTTTCTTT.

The V gene is TRBV9, the J gene TRBJ2-7, with a weak D call TRBD2 (6 bases). Germline V gene lookup returns CDR1 SGDLS and CDR2 YYNGEE. The CDR3 loop spans 13 amino acids. V shed 2 bases and J shed 7 bases, with 13 bases lying between them. CDR3 nucleotide sequence: TGTGCCAGCAGCGTCCAGGCGGGAAGGGAGCAGTACTTC. Amino acid sequence: CASSVQAGREQYF.

This sequence joins TRBV9 and TRBJ1-6; D is unclear. Germline V gives CDR1 SGDLS, CDR2 YYNGEE. This CDR3 is built from 15 residues. Trimming left V 3 bases short and J 5 bases short, with 12 bases between. The CDR3 sequence is CASSAWAGDNSPLHF. CDR3 nucleotides: TGTGCCAGCAGCGCATGGGCGGGAGATAATTCACCCCTCCACTTT.

This clone was observed a handful of times. This rearrangement joins TRBV6-1 to TRBJ1-5; no definite D call. This CDR3 is built from 13 residues. Germline values: CDR1 MNHNS, CDR2 SASEGT. Trimming removed 3 bases at V and 4 bases at J, with 7 bases between. The CDR3 spells CASSDGRNQPQHF. As DNA, the CDR3 is TGTGCCAGCAGTGACGGGAGAAATCAGCCCCAGCATTTT.

CDR3 nucleotide sequence: TGTGCCAGCAGCCATACGCTGGCCGGGGGAAGCTACGAGCAGTACTTC. Translation: CASSHTLAGGSYEQYF. The chain employs TRBV7-2 and TRBJ2-7, with D maybe TRBD2 (6 bases). The CDR3 has 16 amino acids. V was cut by 5 bases and J by 3 bases, with 20 bases left in between. The germline CDR1 and CDR2 sequences are SGHTA and FQGNSA.

The V and J genes are TRBV5-4 and TRBJ2-2, with TRBD2 matching over 7 bases. In germline, CDR1 is SGHNT, CDR2 YYREEE (reference sequence). The CDR3 is 16 residues long. V gave up 0 bases and J gave up 7 bases; unmatched junction bases: 9. CDR3 sequence reads: CASSLALGGGIGELFF. In DNA form, the CDR3 reads TGTGCCAGCAGCTTGGCCCTGGGCGGGGGTATCGGGGAGCTGTTTTTT. Combining the CDR3 with reference TRBV5-4 and TRBJ2-2 gives the whole variable domain ETGVTQSPTHLIKTRGQQVTLRCSSQSGHNTVSWYQQALGQGPQFIFQYYREEENGRGNFPPRFSGLQFPNYSSELNVNALELDDSALYLCASSLALGGGIGELFFGEGSRLTVL.

The chain is built from TRBV6-5 and TRBJ2-3; D unclear. The CDR3 covers 14 residues. The germline V and J ends were trimmed by 2 bases and 0 bases, with 6 bases remaining between them. Germline V gives CDR1 MNHEY, CDR2 SVGAGI. CDR3 region: CASSYLPSTDTQYF. CDR3 nucleotides: TGTGCCAGCAGTTACCTGCCTAGCACAGATACGCAGTATTTT.

This clone was seen only once. The V call is TRBV11-2, the J call TRBJ2-2; TRBD1 aligns across 9 bases. The CDR3 extends over 18 amino acids. Germline V gives CDR1 SGHAT, CDR2 FQNNGV. The J segment lost 5 bases and the V segment lost 7 bases, leaving 17 bases of the junction unmatched. The CDR3 here is CASTPRQRRQGGTGELFF. CDR3 DNA sequence: TGTGCCAGCACCCCCAGGCAGCGGAGACAGGGGGGAACCGGGGAGCTGTTTTTT.

The chain is built from TRBV5-1 and TRBJ2-7, with 12 bases fitting TRBD2. This CDR3 contains 15 residues. Germline CDR1 is SGHRS and CDR2 is YFSETQ. The trim removed 4 bases at V and 6 bases at J, leaving 8 bases unmatched. For the CDR3, the DNA is TGCGCCAGCAGCCGCAGGACTAGCGGGAAGGTCGAGCAGTACTTC. Translated: CASSRRTSGKVEQYF.

V is TRBV5-4 and J is TRBJ2-7, with TRBD1 matching 8 bases. The CDR3 loop spans 14 amino acids. Per germline, CDR1 SGHNT and CDR2 YYREEE (reference sequence). V lost 4 bases, J lost 3 bases, and 6 bases stayed unmatched. The CDR3: CASSRPGQVYEQYF. The CDR3 bases are TGTGCCAGCAGCCGACCGGGACAGGTCTACGAGCAGTACTTC. Based on the CDR3 plus reference TRBV5-4 and TRBJ2-7, the full variable domain is ETGVTQSPTHLIKTRGQQVTLRCSSQSGHNTVSWYQQALGQGPQFIFQYYREEENGRGNFPPRFSGLQFPNYSSELNVNALELDDSALYLCASSRPGQVYEQYFGPGTRLTVT.

This clone was seen once. The genes are TRBV19 and TRBJ2-3; 8 bases align to TRBD2. CDR1 is LNHDA, CDR2 SQIVND, per germline (reference sequence). The V segment lost 6 bases and the J segment 5 bases; nucleotides outside the gene matches: 7. CDR3 size: 14 residues. The CDR3 DNA reads as TGTGCCAGTAGGGCCCCGGCGGGAGGAGATACGCAGTATTTT. Protein sequence: CASRAPAGGDTQYF.